Below are 12 T cell receptor beta chains sequenced from a single sample in a study of tumor and adjacent non-tumor tissue in lung cancer. A modified ARM-PCR protocol with three rounds of nested PCR amplified TCRbeta. TCRdb re-called the multiplex PCR reads with MiXCR, one entry per CDR3 protein. The sample yields 48,000 or so distinct CDR3 sequences, 64% seen once. No cell sorting was done before RNA was extracted from the tissue. The normal lung tissue was taken more than 3 cm from the tumor edge. Sequenced material: distant non-tumor lung tissue. Receptor source: a woman in her 70s with non-small cell lung cancer.

As concerns this clonotype: The conserved final phenylalanine or tryptophan is absent from the CDR3, which likely points to a read error. The DNA is omitted, as the CDR3 cannot be located on it reliably, and the CDR3 follows TCRdb's listing. The rearrangement joins TRBV29-1 to TRBJ1-4; the D segment call TRBD1 is taken from the table without a DNA check. The V gene's germline CDR1 is SQVTM and CDR2 ANQGSEA. The CDR3 is 14 residues long, counting both termini. CDR3 loop: CSVGQGWTNEKLLY.

Points on this clonotype: The germline gene is not matched at one end of the junction; a read error may be the cause. V is TRBV29-1 and J is TRBJ2-7; a possible D gene is TRBD2 (6 bases). Germline V gives CDR1 SQVTM, CDR2 ANQGSEA. The CDR3 runs 12 residues. The CDR3 here is CSVDNPRDEHYF. In nucleotides, the CDR3 is TGCAGTGTTGATAACCCGCGGGACGAGCACTACTTC.

A word on this clonotype: Germline and junction disagree at one end, which may indicate a read error. V usage is TRBV4-1 and J usage is TRBJ2-1; D not certain. The CDR3 has 17 amino acids. The germline gives CDR1 MGHRA, CDR2 YSYEKL. The chain's CDR3 is CASSQVFGPPSPSEQLF. CDR3 nucleotides: TGCGCCAGCAGCCAAGTTTTCGGACCTCCATCCCCCAGTGAGCAGTTATTC.

Turning to this clonotype: With a much larger clone just one base away, this may be a read error. CDR3 region: CASGLNTDTQYF. CDR3 DNA sequence: TGTGCTAGTGGTTTAAACACAGATACGCAGTATTTT. J is TRBJ2-3 and V is TRBV12-5; no reliable D call. Germline values: CDR1 LGHNT, CDR2 FRNRAP. This CDR3 region has 12 residues. Between the trimmed V and J ends, which lost 3 bases and 2 bases, there was a span of 3 bases.

The rearrangement links TRBV29-1 to TRBJ2-5; D uncertain. Trimming cost V 4 bases and J 6 bases, with 15 bases left between them. CDR1 and CDR2 (germline): SQVTM, ANQGSEA. The CDR3 totals 13 residues. For the CDR3, the DNA is TGCAGCGTTGGAGTCCAGGTTATGAAGACCCAGTACTTC. Protein: CSVGVQVMKTQYF.

Note on this clonotype: This clone may be a read error of a much larger clone one base away. This is likely a read error, given that the CDR3 carries no conserved phenylalanine or tryptophan at its end. This chain joins TRBV20-1 and TRBJ2-3; 7 bases line up with TRBD2. This CDR3 has 15 amino acids. With V trimmed by 0 bases and J by 3 bases, 6 bases remained unmatched. Germline-derived CDR1 and CDR2 are DFQATT and SNEGSKA (reference sequence). The CDR3 DNA reads as TGCAGTGCTAGAGATCAGAGCGGGAAAACAGATACGCAGTATTAT. Its protein is CSARDQSGKTDTQYY.

The V gene is TRBV5-4, the J gene TRBJ2-1, with 11 nucleotides matching TRBD2. The CDR3 has 15 amino acids. Germline V gives CDR1 SGHNT, CDR2 YYREEE (reference sequence). The CDR3 nucleotides read TGTACCATCCCTAAGACTAGCGGGAATTACGATGAGCAGTTCTTC. This sequence encodes CTIPKTSGNYDEQFF.

Turning to this clonotype: At one boundary the junction diverges from the germline segment, which might be a read error. The chain employs TRBV6-2 or TRBV6-3 and TRBJ2-7; D possibly corresponds to TRBD2 (5 bases). Germline V gene sequence: CDR1 MNHEY, CDR2 SVGEGT. CDR3 length equals 13 residues. CDR3 nucleotide sequence: TGTGCCAGAAGTCTAGCACGGGCATACGAGCGGTACTTC. It specifies CARSLARAYERYF.

A word on this clonotype: Relative to the germline gene, one junction end is altered; a read error may explain this. The chain employs TRBV6-5 and TRBJ2-1; 12 nucleotides align to TRBD2. This CDR3 contains 16 residues. The germline V gene encodes CDR1 MNHEY and CDR2 SVGAGI. CDR3: CAGSRIGTSGHNEQFF. The CDR3 DNA reads as TGTGCCGGCAGCCGCATCGGGACTAGCGGGCACAATGAGCAGTTCTTC.

This chain links TRBV7-3 with TRBJ1-2; D is unresolved. The germline V and J ends were trimmed by 10 bases and 4 bases, with 16 bases remaining between them. The CDR3 loop spans 13 amino acids. The germline CDR1 and CDR2 sequences are SGHTA and FQGTGA. Here the CDR3 DNA reads TGTGCCAACAGTATGGGCCCATGCTATGGCTACACCTTC. Its translation is CANSMGPCYGYTF.

In its sample, this clonotype is medium-sized. The chain's CDR3 is CASSPEGGRNNEQFF. The CDR3 bases are TGTGCCAGCAGCCCCGAAGGCGGGAGGAATAATGAGCAGTTCTTC. V usage is TRBV11-2 and J usage is TRBJ2-1; 8 bases align to TRBD2. Per germline, CDR1 SGHAT and CDR2 FQNNGV. The CDR3 length is 15 residues. J gave up 7 bases and V 5 bases, and 10 bases lay outside the gene matches. The full variable domain, in which reference TRBV11-2 and TRBJ2-1 provide the parts outside the CDR3, is EAGVAQSPRYKIIEKRQSVAFWCNPISGHATLYWYQQILGQGPKLLIQFQNNGVVDDSQLPKDRFSAERLKGVDSTLKIQPAKLEDSAVYLCASSPEGGRNNEQFFGPGTRLTVL.

Comments on this clonotype: In this CDR3 the conserved last residue, phenylalanine or tryptophan, is missing, so a read error is likely. The chain employs TRBV29-1 and TRBJ2-1; no clear D gene. Germline V gene lookup returns CDR1 SQVTM and CDR2 ANQGSEA. The CDR3 is 14 residues long. CDR3 nucleotide sequence: TGCAGTGTCGAGCCCAGTTTTACCTACAATGAGCAGTTCATC. Translating it yields CSVEPSFTYNEQFI.